This T cell receptor beta chain was captured in a study of blood T cell repertoires in COVID-19. About the study: COVID-19 samples collected from the United States, Italy and Spain covered acute and convalescent phases. T cells, B-cell-depleted T cells, or PBMCs provided the cDNA or gDNA that served as material.

Per the original data handling: It was from reference gene primer amplification that nucleated cell counts were estimated. TCRdb keeps only in-frame clones here, not all; method: immunoSEQ multiplex PCR. V, J and clone size derive from that table, while D and trimming were established from the DNA sequence. The data show about 200,000 clones, more than 65% seen once. The germline V and J ends were trimmed by 9 bases and 4 bases, with 16 bases remaining between them. The CDR3 loop spans 13 amino acids. CDR1 is SGHDT, CDR2 YYEEEE, per germline. Sequencing used peripheral blood. V is TRBV5-6 and J is TRBJ1-2; tentatively, D is TRBD1 (5 bases). This receptor was identified in a woman aged 80 or older with acute or convalescent COVID-19. The CDR3 region has the DNA TGTGCCACAAAACCGGGAGGGGTCTATGGCTACACCTTC. It specifies CATKPGGVYGYTF.